The rows below give T cell receptor beta chains drawn from one sample of a study of siplizumab effects on memory and regulatory T cells. TCRdb's table, derived via immunoSEQ multiplex PCR, lists solely in-frame clones and lacks some. The table has approximately 100,000 clones, 94% seen once. Sequencing was performed on Tregs sorted from blood. All receptors come from a human donor in good health. The CDR3 runs from the conserved cysteine through the conserved F or W. A D gene is named only where the DNA matches it firmly. Size is stated for part of the rows, as once, few or many counts, or as a class when the clone is expanded.

clone size	V gene	J gene	D gene	CDR3 DNA	CDR3 protein
NA	TRBV28	TRBJ1-5	NA	TGTGCCAGCAGTCCTCCTCCCTGGATTGGCAATCAGCCCCAGCATTTT	CASSPPPWIGNQPQHF
once	TRBV4-2	TRBJ2-7	TRBD2	TGTGCCAGCAGCCAGGGTCCGGGTAGCGGGAGTTACGAGCAGTACTTC	CASSQGPGSGSYEQYF
NA	TRBV6-5	TRBJ1-1	TRBD1	TGTGCCAGCAGTTACGGGACAGGTCTGAGTGAAGCTTTCTTT	CASSYGTGLSEAFF
NA	TRBV9	TRBJ2-1	TRBD2	TGTGCCAGCAGCGGGGGACTAGCGGGAGGGCCATCCTACAATGAGCAGTTCTTC	CASSGGLAGGPSYNEQFF
NA	TRBV30	TRBJ1-3	NA	TGTGCCTGGAGGGGGGGGAACGGAAACACCATATATTTT	CAWRGGNGNTIYF
NA	TRBV6-6	TRBJ1-1	NA	TGTGCCAGCAGTTACGGCCAGGGGCGGGTCACTGAAGCTTTCTTT	CASSYGQGRVTEAFF
NA	TRBV25-1	TRBJ2-3	NA	TGTGCCAGCAGTGAACGGGGTGGGGATACGCAGTATTTT	CASSERGGDTQYF
once	TRBV27	TRBJ2-1	NA	TGTGCCAGCAGTTCAGGACAGTGGACACACAATGAGCAGTTCTTC	CASSSGQWTHNEQFF
NA	TRBV7-2	TRBJ2-7	TRBD2	TGTGCCAGCAGACTAGCGCTGAGCTCCTACGAGCAGTACTTC	CASRLALSSYEQYF
NA	TRBV6-5	TRBJ1-2	NA	TGTGCCAGCAGTTACTCGACAGCGGCAGCCTATGGCTACACCTTC	CASSYSTAAAYGYTF
NA	TRBV5-5	TRBJ1-1	NA	TGTGCCAGCAGCGTTTACGGGGGGACGAACACTGAAGCTTTCTTT	CASSVYGGTNTEAFF
NA	TRBV21-1	TRBJ2-6	NA	TGTGCCAGCAGCCTCCACGGGGAGGGGGCGCTTGGGGCCAACGTCCTGACTTTC	CASSLHGEGALGANVLTF
NA	TRBV7-9	TRBJ2-7	NA	TGTGCCAGCAGCCCCGTTCCCGGGGGGCAGGGTTACGAGCAGTACTTC	CASSPVPGGQGYEQYF
NA	TRBV27	TRBJ2-7	NA	TGTGCCAGCATGAGACAGGCTAGGGGGGAGCAGTACTTC	CASMRQARGEQYF
NA	TRBV30	TRBJ1-6	NA	TGTGCCTGGAGTGGGGGCAGGGCTTCTTTCAATTCACCCCTCCACTTT	CAWSGGRASFNSPLHF
NA	TRBV28	TRBJ2-1	TRBD2	TGTGCCAGCAGTTTTCGGACTAGCGGGAGGGCCACTGAGCAGTTCTTC	CASSFRTSGRATEQFF
NA	TRBV11-2	TRBJ2-5	NA	TGTGCCAGCAGCCTTATCCCTGATGGGCAAGAGACCCAGTACTTC	CASSLIPDGQETQYF
NA	TRBV18	TRBJ1-3	NA	TGTGCCAGCTCACCTGGTGGGCTTTCTGGAAACACCATATATTTT	CASSPGGLSGNTIYF
NA	TRBV5-6	TRBJ2-1	NA	TGTGCCAGCAGCTTGGGGGGGATATACAATGAGCAGTTCTTC	CASSLGGIYNEQFF
NA	TRBV19	TRBJ1-5	TRBD1	TGTGCCAGTAGTGTCGGACAGGGTGGGCGCAATCAGCCCCAGCATTTT	CASSVGQGGRNQPQHF
NA	TRBV9	TRBJ1-3	NA	TGTGCCAGCAAAACGGGAAACACCATATATTTT	CASKTGNTIYF
NA	TRBV29-1	TRBJ2-3	NA	TGCAGCGTTGAGAAGATTAGCGGCACAGATACGCAGTATTTT	CSVEKISGTDTQYF
once	TRBV4-1	TRBJ2-7	TRBD2	TGCGCCAGCAGCCAAGGAGTGCGGGAGGTCGCCTACGAGCAGTACTTC	CASSQGVREVAYEQYF
once	TRBV6-1	TRBJ2-2	NA	TGTGCCAGCAGTAGGGTAGGGGAGCTGTTTTTT	CASSRVGELFF
NA	TRBV11-2	TRBJ1-5	NA	TGTGCCAGCAGCGCCGCCACAGGGAGTCTCCATCAGCCCCAGCATTTT	CASSAATGSLHQPQHF
NA	TRBV11-2	TRBJ2-2	NA	TGTGCCAGCAGCTTATCCAGGGTAGGCACCGGGGAGCTGTTTTTT	CASSLSRVGTGELFF
NA	TRBV7-2	TRBJ2-6	TRBD1	TGTGCCAGCAGTAGGGGACAGGGTGGGATCGCTGGGGCCAACGTCCTGACTTTC	CASSRGQGGIAGANVLTF
NA	TRBV18	TRBJ2-7	NA	TGTGCCAGCTCCCAAACACATGGGGCGGCCTACGAGCAGTACTTC	CASSQTHGAAYEQYF
NA	TRBV5-1	TRBJ2-1	TRBD2	TGCGCCAGCAGGAGCGGGAGCTCCTACAATGAGCAGTTCTTC	CASRSGSSYNEQFF
NA	TRBV7-9	TRBJ2-6	NA	TGTGCCAGCACTGGGGCCAACGTCCTGACTTTC	CASTGANVLTF
NA	TRBV6-6	TRBJ2-7	TRBD1	TGTGCCAGCAGTCCGTCCGACAGGGGGAGTTTGGATTGGTACTTC	CASSPSDRGSLDWYF
NA	TRBV2	TRBJ2-2	TRBD2	TGTGCCAGCACTCGAGGACAAGCCCTAGCGGGAGGGCCGGTGTTTTTT	CASTRGQALAGGPVFF
NA	TRBV7-9	TRBJ1-1	NA	TGTGCCAGCAGCCGAATTTGGGCCGCGAACACTGAAGCTTTCTTT	CASSRIWAANTEAFF
once	TRBV19	TRBJ2-3	TRBD2	TGTGCCAGTAGTATAGCGGCTAGCGGGAGACCAGATACGCAGTATTTT	CASSIAASGRPDTQYF
NA	TRBV28	TRBJ1-1	TRBD1	TGTGCCAGCGTACAGGGGGGACCGGGACAGGGCCTTGAAGCTTTCTTT	CASVQGGPGQGLEAFF
NA	TRBV20-1	TRBJ2-5	NA	TGCAGTGCTACCGTCCAAGAGACCCAGTACTTC	CSATVQETQYF
NA	TRBV20-1	TRBJ1-1	NA	TGCAGTGCTAGGGTGCCTGAAGCTTTCTTT	CSARVPEAFF
NA	TRBV27	TRBJ1-3	NA	TGTGCCAGCAGTCCTCATGCCCTCTCTGGAAACACCATATATTTT	CASSPHALSGNTIYF
NA	TRBV28	TRBJ1-2	NA	TGTGCCAGCAGTTTAATTGTCCCTCCGGGGGGCTACACCTTC	CASSLIVPPGGYTF
NA	TRBV27	TRBJ2-7	TRBD2	TGTGCCAGGCGGTTGCTAGCGGGGGCCTACGAGCAGTACTTC	CARRLLAGAYEQYF
NA	TRBV9	TRBJ2-3	NA	TGTGCCAGCAGCGTAGCTACAGATACGCAGTATTTT	CASSVATDTQYF
NA	TRBV11-2	TRBJ2-5	TRBD1	TGTGCCAGCACCAGGACAGGCCGAACGGGGACCCAGTACTTC	CASTRTGRTGTQYF
once	TRBV6-5	TRBJ2-1	TRBD2	TGTGCCAGCACCCGACTAGCGGGAGGATATGAGCAGTTCTTC	CASTRLAGGYEQFF
NA	TRBV28	TRBJ2-1	TRBD2	TGTGCCAGCACGCGACTAGCTTCATACAATGAGCAGTTCTTC	CASTRLASYNEQFF
NA	TRBV10-3	TRBJ2-4	TRBD1	TGTGCCACCGAAGAGCCTGGACAGGGACGAAAAAACATTCAGTACTTC	CATEEPGQGRKNIQYF
NA	TRBV25-1	TRBJ1-6	NA	TGTGCCAGCAGTGAATATCATTCCGGGTTGGGTAATTCACCCCTCCACTTT	CASSEYHSGLGNSPLHF
NA	TRBV11-2	TRBJ1-5	NA	TGTGCCAGCAGCTTATCTCGGGGTCAGCCCCAGCATTTT	CASSLSRGQPQHF
NA	TRBV29-1	TRBJ2-3	TRBD2	TGCAGCGGTGAAACTAGCGGCACAGATACGCAGTATTTT	CSGETSGTDTQYF
few	TRBV5-1	TRBJ2-5	TRBD1	TGCGCCAGCAGCGAGGGACAGGGGCGGGAGACCCAGTACTTC	CASSEGQGRETQYF